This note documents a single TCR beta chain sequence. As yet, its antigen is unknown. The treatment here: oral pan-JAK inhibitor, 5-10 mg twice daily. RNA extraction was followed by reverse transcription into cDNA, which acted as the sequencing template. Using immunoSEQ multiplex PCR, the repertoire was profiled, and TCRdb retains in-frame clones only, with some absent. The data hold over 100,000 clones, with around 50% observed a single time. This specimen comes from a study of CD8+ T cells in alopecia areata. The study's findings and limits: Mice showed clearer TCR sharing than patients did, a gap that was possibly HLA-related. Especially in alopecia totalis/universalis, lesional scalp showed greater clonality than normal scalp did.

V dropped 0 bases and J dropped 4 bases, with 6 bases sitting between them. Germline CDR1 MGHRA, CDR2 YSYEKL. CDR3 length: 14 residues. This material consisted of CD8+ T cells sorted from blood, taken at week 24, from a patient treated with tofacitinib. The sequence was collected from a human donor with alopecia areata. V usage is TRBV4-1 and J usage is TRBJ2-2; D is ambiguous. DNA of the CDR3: TGCGCCAGCAGCCAAGATCCCAGCACCGGGGAGCTGTTTTTT. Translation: CASSQDPSTGELFF.